This T cell receptor (beta chain) was observed in a study of shared clonotypes between healthy human individuals. Study conclusions and caveats: All-four-donor shared clonotypes had higher generation probabilities than non-shared clonotypes did. The sampled material consisted only of blood, and tissue repertoires are likely to differ.

Clones were sequenced by immunoSEQ multiplex PCR, and TCRdb holds only the in-frame ones, with some missing. The profile covers approximately 650,000 clones, with around 95% appearing a single time and about 0.11% taken by the ten largest. As for this clone: Antigen: not known.

The V gene's germline CDR1 is LNHDA and CDR2 SQIVND (reference sequence). The CDR3 loop spans 15 amino acids. The germline V and J ends were trimmed by 6 bases and 6 bases, with 17 bases remaining between them. Positively selected for CCR7, the CD45RO-negative cells used as naive CD8 cells excluded terminally differentiated effector memory CD45RA+ cells. Specimen: naive CD8+ T cells sorted from blood. J is TRBJ2-2 and V is TRBV19; weak D call: TRBD2 (6 bases). The source is a woman in her twenties or thirties in good health. The CDR3 bases are TGTGCCAGTAGGGGGACTCCGACGAGGGCCGGGGAGCTGTTTTTT. Its protein product is CASRGTPTRAGELFF.